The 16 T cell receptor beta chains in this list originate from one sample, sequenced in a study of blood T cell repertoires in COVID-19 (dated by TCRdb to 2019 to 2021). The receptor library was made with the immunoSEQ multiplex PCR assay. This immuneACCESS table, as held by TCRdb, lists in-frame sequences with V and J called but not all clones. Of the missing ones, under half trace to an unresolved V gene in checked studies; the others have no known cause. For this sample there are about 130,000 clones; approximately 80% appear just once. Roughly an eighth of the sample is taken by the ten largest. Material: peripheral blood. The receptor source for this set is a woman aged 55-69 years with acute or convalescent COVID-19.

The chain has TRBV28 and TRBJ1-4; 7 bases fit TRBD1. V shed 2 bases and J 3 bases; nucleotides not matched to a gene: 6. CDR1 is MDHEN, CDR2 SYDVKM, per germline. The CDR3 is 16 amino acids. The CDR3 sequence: CASSLGGGVANEKLFF. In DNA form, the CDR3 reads TGTGCCAGCAGTTTAGGAGGGGGCGTAGCTAATGAAAAACTGTTTTTT. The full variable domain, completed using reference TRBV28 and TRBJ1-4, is DVKVTQSSRYLVKRTGEKVFLECVQDMDHENMFWYRQDPGLGLRLIYFSYDVKMKEKGDIPEGYSVSREKKERFSLILESASTNQTSMYLCASSLGGGVANEKLFFGSGTQLSVL.

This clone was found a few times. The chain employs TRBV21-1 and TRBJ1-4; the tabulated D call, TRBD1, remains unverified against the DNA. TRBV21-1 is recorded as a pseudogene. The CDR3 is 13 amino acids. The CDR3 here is CASSTPRQSKLFF. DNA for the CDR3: TGTGCCAGCAGCACCCCACGACAGTCAAAACTGTTTTTT.

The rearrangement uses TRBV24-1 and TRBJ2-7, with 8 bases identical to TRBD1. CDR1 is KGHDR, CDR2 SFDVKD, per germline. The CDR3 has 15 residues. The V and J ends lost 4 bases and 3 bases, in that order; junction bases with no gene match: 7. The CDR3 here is CATSDPGTGSYEQYF. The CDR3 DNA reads TGTGCCACCAGTGACCCCGGGACAGGCAGCTACGAGCAGTACTTC.

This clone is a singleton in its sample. In DNA form, the CDR3 reads TGTGCCAGCAGTGATTGGGACAAAGGGGCTTTCTTT. It translates to CASSDWDKGAFF. The chain is built from TRBV25-1 and TRBJ1-1; TRBD1 is a possible D gene (6 bases). The germline gives CDR1 MGHDK, CDR2 SYGVNS. This CDR3 has 12 residues. Trimming left V 3 bases short and J 11 bases short, with 13 bases between.

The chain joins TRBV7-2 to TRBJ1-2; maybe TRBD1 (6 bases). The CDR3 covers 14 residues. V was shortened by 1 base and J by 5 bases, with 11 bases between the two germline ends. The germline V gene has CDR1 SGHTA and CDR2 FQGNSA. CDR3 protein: CASSLEGGRYGYTF. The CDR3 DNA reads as TGTGCCAGCAGCTTAGAGGGGGGGCGTTATGGCTACACCTTC.

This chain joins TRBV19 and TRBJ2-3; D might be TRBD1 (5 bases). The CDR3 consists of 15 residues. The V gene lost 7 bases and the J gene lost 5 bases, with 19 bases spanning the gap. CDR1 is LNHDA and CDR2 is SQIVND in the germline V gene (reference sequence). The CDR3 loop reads CASTDGRAKGDTQYF. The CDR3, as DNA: TGTGCCAGTACTGACGGCAGGGCCAAGGGAGATACGCAGTATTTT.

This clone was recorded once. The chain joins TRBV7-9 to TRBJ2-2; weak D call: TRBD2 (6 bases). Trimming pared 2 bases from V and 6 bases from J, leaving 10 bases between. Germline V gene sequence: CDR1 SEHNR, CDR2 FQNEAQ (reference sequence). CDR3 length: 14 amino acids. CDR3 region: CASSLRGSAGELFF. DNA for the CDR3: TGTGCCAGCAGCTTACGGGGGTCCGCCGGGGAGCTGTTTTTT.

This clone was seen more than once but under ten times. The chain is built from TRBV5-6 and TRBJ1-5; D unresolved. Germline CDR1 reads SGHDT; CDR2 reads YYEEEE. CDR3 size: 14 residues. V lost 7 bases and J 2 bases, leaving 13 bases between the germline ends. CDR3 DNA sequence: TGTGCCAGCGGACTCGGGCGAGGCAATCAGCCCCAGCATTTT. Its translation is CASGLGRGNQPQHF.

The CDR3 sequence: CASSPIKADVNEQFF. The CDR3, as DNA: TGTGCCAGCAGCCCCATTAAAGCGGATGTCAATGAGCAGTTCTTC. This chain links TRBV5-4 with TRBJ2-1; D is possibly TRBD2 (5 bases). The V and J ends lost 4 bases and 6 bases respectively, with 17 bases between them. The CDR3 consists of 15 residues. CDR1 and CDR2 (germline): SGHNT, YYREEE (reference sequence).

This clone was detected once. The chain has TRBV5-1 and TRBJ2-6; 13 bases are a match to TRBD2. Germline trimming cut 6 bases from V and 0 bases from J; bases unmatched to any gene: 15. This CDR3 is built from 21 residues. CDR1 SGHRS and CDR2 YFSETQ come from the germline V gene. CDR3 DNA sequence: TGCGCCAGCACGCGGAACTCACCGGGACTAGCGGGGTACTCTGGGGCCAACGTCCTGACTTTC. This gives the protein CASTRNSPGLAGYSGANVLTF.

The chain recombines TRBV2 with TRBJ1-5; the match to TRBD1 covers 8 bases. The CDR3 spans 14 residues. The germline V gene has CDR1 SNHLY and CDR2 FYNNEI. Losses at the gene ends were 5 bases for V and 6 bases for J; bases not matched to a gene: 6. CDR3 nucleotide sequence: TGTGCCAGCAGTAGGACAGGGAGAAGTCAGCCCCAGCATTTT. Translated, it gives CASSRTGRSQPQHF.

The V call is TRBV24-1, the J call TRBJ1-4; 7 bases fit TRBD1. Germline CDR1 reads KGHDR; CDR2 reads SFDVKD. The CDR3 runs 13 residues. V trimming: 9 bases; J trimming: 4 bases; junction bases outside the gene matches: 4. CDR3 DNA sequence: TGTGCCACCTCGACAGGGATTAATGAAAAACTGTTTTTT. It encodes CATSTGINEKLFF.

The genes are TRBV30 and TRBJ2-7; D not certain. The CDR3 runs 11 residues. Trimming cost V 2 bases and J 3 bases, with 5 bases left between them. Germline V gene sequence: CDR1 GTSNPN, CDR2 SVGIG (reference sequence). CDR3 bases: TGTGCCTGGAGTTCAGGCTACGAGCAGTACGTC. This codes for CAWSSGYEQYV.

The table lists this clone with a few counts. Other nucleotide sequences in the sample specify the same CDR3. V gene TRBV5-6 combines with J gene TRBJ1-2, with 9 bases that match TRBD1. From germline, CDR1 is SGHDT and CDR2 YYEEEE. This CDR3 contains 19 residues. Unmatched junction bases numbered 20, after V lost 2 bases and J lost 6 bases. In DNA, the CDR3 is TGTGCCAGCAGCTTAGAGCTGGGGACAGGGAGGGATTTTTGGAATGGCTACACCTTC. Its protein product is CASSLELGTGRDFWNGYTF.

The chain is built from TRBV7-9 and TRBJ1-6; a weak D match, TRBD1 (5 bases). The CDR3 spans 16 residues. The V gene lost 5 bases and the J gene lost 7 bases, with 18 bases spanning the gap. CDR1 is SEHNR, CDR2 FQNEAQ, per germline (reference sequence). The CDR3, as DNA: TGTGCCAGCAGCCAAGGTACGGGGGGTGTCAATTCACCCCTCCACTTT. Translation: CASSQGTGGVNSPLHF.

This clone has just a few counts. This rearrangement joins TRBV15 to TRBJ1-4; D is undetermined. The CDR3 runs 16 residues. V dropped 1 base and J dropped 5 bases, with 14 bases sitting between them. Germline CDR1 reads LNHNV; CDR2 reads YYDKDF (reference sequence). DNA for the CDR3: TGTGCCACCAGCAGAGTAAGAGAGGCGGCGAATGAAAAACTGTTTTTT. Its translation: CATSRVREAANEKLFF.